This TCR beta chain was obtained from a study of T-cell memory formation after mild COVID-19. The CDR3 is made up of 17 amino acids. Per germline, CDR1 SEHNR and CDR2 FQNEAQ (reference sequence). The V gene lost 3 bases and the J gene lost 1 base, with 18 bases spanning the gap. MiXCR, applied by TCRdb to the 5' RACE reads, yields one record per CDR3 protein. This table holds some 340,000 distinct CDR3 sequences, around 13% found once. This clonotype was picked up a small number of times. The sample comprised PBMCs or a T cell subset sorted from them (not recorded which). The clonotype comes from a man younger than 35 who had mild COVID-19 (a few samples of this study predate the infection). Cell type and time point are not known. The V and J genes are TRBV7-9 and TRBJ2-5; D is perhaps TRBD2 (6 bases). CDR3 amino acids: CASSFPRDSPVQETQYF. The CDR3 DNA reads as TGTGCCAGCAGCTTCCCAAGGGACTCCCCCGTCCAAGAGACCCAGTACTTC.